The 4 T cell receptor beta chains in this list originate from one sample, sequenced in a study of blood T cells in healthy people across ages. For the second PCR, which ran for about 6 to 11 cycles, a sample-barcoded 5' primer and a J-beta primer mix were used. MiXCR was run by TCRdb on the 5' RACE reads, yielding one entry per CDR3 protein. The table includes roughly 680,000 distinct CDR3 sequences, roughly 50% detected once. The sample taken for sequencing was blood. The receptors stem from a woman aged 55-69 years in good health.

As concerns this clonotype: A junction end diverges from the germline sequence, so it may reflect a read error. This rearrangement joins TRBV2 to TRBJ2-7, with D tentatively TRBD1 or TRBD2 (6 bases each). Gene TRBJ2-5 matches the end of the DNA better, so the J call may be wrong. CDR1 is SNHLY and CDR2 is FYNNEI in the germline V gene. The CDR3 has 13 amino acids. CDR3 DNA: TGTGCCGGCAGTACAGGGAGGTGGGAGACCCAGTACTTC. Encoded protein: CAGSTGRWETQYF.

The V call is TRBV7-2, the J call TRBJ1-1; TRBD1 agrees at 7 bases. Germline CDR1 reads SGHTA; CDR2 reads FQGNSA. J gave up 1 base and V 4 bases, and 3 bases lay outside the gene matches. The CDR3 is 14 residues long. CDR3 bases: TGTGCCAGCAGCTCCGACAGGGCGAACACTGAAGCTTTCTTT. Protein sequence: CASSSDRANTEAFF. The variable domain in full, completed from reference TRBV7-2 and TRBJ1-1, reads GAGVSQSPSNKVTEKGKDVELRCDPISGHTALYWYRQSLGQGLEFLIYFQGNSAPDKSGLPSDRFSAERTGGSVSTLTIQRTQQEDSAVYLCASSSDRANTEAFFGQGTRLTVV.

This clonotype appeared once. This chain connects TRBV20-1 to TRBJ2-1, with a tentative D call TRBD2 (6 bases). The CDR3 consists of 18 residues. From germline, CDR1 is DFQATT and CDR2 SNEGSKA (reference sequence). The CDR3 protein is CRIEEPGRLVSSYNEQFF. The CDR3 bases are TGCAGAATTGAGGAACCCGGTAGACTAGTTAGCTCCTACAATGAGCAGTTCTTC.

This clonotype was observed a handful of times. The chain employs TRBV20-1 and TRBJ1-2; TRBD1 agrees at 8 bases. The germline V gene encodes CDR1 DFQATT and CDR2 SNEGSKA (reference sequence). The CDR3 has 17 residues. Trimming removed 0 bases from V and 0 bases from J; junction bases left unmatched: 9. The CDR3 loop is CSARDAGGRPANYGYTF. The CDR3 bases are TGCAGTGCTAGAGATGCAGGGGGCCGTCCCGCTAACTATGGCTACACCTTC.